The sequence of this T cell receptor (beta chain) was determined in a study of T-cell memory formation after mild COVID-19. In the study overall: Clusters were largely donor specific.

From the 5' RACE reads, TCRdb called clonotypes with MiXCR, one entry per CDR3 protein. The data contain hundreds of thousands of distinct CDR3 sequences, roughly 16% of them singletons. The CDR3 runs 15 residues. V was trimmed by 0 bases and J by 0 bases, leaving 8 bases between them. CDR1 SGDLS and CDR2 YYNGEE come from the germline V gene. Whole-study results and caveats: Day 15 to 85 contracting clones showed balanced CD4/CD8; day 15 to 37 expanders favored CD4+.

There are a few counts of this clonotype. What it binds is not known. This sequence originates from a man younger than 35 who had mild COVID-19 (a few samples of this study predate the infection). Cell type and time point are not known. The chain couples TRBV9 to TRBJ2-3; no clear D. Source material: PBMCs or a T cell subset sorted from them (not recorded which). Here the CDR3 reads CASSVGYRSTDTQYF. The CDR3, as DNA: TGTGCCAGCAGCGTAGGTTATAGAAGCACAGATACGCAGTATTTT.